This T cell receptor beta chain was recovered during a study of cytomegalovirus exposure and HLA in healthy donors. The PCR was carried out with 60 Vbeta primers and 13 Jbeta primers. TCRdb's copy holds only in-frame clones and misses some; the assay was immunoSEQ multiplex PCR. The sample holds around 130,000 clones, 6.5% to 9.5% seen once. V was pared by 3 bases and J by 7 bases, with 11 bases between. Germline V gene lookup returns CDR1 SGHRS and CDR2 YFSETQ. CDR3 length: 14 amino acids. The sample taken for sequencing was PBMCs. This TCR came from a man aged 40-50 years in good health and CMV-seronegative. The J gene is TRBJ1-6, the V gene TRBV5-1; unclear D gene. CDR3 residues: CASSWERPNSPLHF. The DNA of the CDR3 is TGCGCCAGCAGCTGGGAGAGGCCGAATTCACCCCTCCACTTT.